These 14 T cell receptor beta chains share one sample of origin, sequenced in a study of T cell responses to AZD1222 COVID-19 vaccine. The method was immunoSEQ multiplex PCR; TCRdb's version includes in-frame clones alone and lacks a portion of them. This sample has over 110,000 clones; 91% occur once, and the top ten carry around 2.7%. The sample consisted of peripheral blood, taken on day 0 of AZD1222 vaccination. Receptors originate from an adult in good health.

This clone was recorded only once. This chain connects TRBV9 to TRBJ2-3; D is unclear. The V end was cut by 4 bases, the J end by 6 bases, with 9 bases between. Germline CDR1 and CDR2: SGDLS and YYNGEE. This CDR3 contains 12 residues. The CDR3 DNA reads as TGTGCCAGCAGCCCACAGCCGGATACGCAGTATTTT. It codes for CASSPQPDTQYF.

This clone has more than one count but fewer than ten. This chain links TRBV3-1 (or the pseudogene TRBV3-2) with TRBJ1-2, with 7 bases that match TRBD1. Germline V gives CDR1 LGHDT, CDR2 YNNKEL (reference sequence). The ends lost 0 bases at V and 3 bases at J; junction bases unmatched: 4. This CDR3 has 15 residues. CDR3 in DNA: TGTGCCAGCAGCCAAGACTCGGGACAGTACTATGGCTACACCTTC. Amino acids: CASSQDSGQYYGYTF.

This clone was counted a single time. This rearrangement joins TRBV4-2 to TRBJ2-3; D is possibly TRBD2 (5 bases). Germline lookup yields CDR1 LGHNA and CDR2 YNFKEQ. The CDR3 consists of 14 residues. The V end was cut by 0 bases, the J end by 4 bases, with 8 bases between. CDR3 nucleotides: TGTGCCAGCAGCCAAGACGGGGTGGCAGATACGCAGTATTTT. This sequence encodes CASSQDGVADTQYF.

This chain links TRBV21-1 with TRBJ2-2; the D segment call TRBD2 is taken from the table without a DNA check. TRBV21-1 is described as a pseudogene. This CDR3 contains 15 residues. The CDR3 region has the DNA TGTGCCAGCAGCAGCGAGCGGGAGTCCACCGGGGAGCTGTTTTTT. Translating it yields CASSSERESTGELFF.

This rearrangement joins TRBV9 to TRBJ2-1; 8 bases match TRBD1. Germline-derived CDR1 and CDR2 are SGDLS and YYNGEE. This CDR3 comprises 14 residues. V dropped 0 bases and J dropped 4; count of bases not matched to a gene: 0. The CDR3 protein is CASSVGDRYNEQFF. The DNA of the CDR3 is TGTGCCAGCAGCGTAGGGGACAGGTACAATGAGCAGTTCTTC.

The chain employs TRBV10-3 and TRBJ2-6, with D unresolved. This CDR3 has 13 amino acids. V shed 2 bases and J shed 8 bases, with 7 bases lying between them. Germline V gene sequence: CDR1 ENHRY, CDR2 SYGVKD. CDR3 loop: CAISEPRPNVLTF. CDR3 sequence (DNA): TGTGCCATCAGTGAGCCTCGGCCCAACGTCCTGACTTTC.

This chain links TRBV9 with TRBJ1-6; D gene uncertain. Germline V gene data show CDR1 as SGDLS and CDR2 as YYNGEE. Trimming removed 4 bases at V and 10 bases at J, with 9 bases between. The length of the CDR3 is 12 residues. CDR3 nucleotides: TGTGCCAGCAGCCGATCCGAGTCACCCCTCCACTTT. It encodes CASSRSESPLHF.

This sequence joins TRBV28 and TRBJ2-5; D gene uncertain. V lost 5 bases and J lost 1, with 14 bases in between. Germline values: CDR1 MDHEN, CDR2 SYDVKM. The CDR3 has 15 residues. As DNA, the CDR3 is TGTGCCAGCAGTCACGGCACCTCAAGCCAAGAGACCCAGTACTTC. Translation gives CASSHGTSSQETQYF.

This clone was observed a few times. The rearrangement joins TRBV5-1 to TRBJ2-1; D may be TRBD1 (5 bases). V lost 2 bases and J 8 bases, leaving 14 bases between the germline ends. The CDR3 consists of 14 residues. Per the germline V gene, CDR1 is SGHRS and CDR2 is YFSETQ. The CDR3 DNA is TGCGCCAGCAGCTTCGCACAGGTTGGCGATGAGCAGTTCTTC. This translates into CASSFAQVGDEQFF. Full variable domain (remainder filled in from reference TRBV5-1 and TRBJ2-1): KAGVTQTPRYLIKTRGQQVTLSCSPISGHRSVSWYQQTPGQGLQFLFEYFSETQRNKGNFPGRFSGRQFSNSRSEMNVSTLELGDSALYLCASSFAQVGDEQFFGPGTRLTVL.

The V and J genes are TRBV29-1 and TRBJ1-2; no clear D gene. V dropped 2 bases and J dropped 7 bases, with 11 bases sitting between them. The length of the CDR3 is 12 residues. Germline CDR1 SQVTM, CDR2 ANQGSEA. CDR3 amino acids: CSVEYGFGGYTF. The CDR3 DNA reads TGCAGCGTTGAATACGGGTTCGGTGGCTACACCTTC.

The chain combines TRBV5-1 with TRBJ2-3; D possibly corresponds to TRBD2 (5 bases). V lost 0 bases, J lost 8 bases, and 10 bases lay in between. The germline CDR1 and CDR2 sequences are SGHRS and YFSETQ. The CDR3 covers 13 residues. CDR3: CASSLEVGSTQYF. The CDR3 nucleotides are TGCGCCAGCAGCTTGGAGGTGGGGAGTACGCAGTATTTT.

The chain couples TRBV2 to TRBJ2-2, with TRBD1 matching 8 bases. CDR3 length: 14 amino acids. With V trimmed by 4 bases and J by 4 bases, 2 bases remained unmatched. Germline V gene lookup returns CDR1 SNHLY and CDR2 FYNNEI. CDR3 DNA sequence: TGTGCCAGCAGTGGCACAGGGGGCACCGGGGAGCTGTTTTTT. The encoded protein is CASSGTGGTGELFF. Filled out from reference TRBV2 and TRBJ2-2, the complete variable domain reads EPEVTQTPSHQVTQMGQEVILRCVPISNHLYFYWYRQILGQKVEFLVSFYNNEISEKSEIFDDQFSVERPDGSNFTLKIRSTKLEDSAMYFCASSGTGGTGELFFGEGSRLTVL.

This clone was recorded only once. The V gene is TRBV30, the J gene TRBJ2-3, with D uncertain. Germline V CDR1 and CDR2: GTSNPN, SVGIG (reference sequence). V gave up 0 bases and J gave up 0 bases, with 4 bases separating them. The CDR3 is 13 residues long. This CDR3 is CAWSVRSTDTQYF. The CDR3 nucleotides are TGTGCCTGGAGTGTGCGGAGCACAGATACGCAGTATTTT.

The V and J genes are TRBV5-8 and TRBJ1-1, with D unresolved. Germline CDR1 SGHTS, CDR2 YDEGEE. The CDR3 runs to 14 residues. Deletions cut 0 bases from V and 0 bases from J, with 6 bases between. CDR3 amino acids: CASSLAQMNTEAFF. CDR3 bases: TGTGCCAGCAGCTTGGCTCAGATGAACACTGAAGCTTTCTTT.